This TCR beta chain emerged from a study of blood T cell repertoires in COVID-19. V lost 2 bases and J lost 1, with 8 bases in between. The CDR3 runs to 14 residues. CDR1 and CDR2 (germline): LGHDT, YNNKEL (reference sequence). TCRdb's table, derived via immunoSEQ multiplex PCR, lists solely in-frame clones and lacks some. Of 250,000 or so clones listed, 70% to 85% were seen once; the top ten hold around 2.4%. The V call is TRBV3-1 (or the pseudogene TRBV3-2), the J call TRBJ1-2; D not certain. The sequenced material came from peripheral blood. The receptor was derived from a man between 40 and 49 years old who had recovered from COVID-19. The CDR3 loop is CASSQLAINYGYTF. CDR3 DNA: TGTGCCAGCAGCCAACTAGCCATTAACTATGGCTACACCTTC.